Below, 6 T cell receptor beta chains from the same sample are listed, as sequenced in a study of T cell responses to AZD1222 COVID-19 vaccine. Here immunoSEQ multiplex PCR was the method, and the copy in TCRdb shows in-frame clones only, minus some. The sample contains 120,000 to 150,000 clones, around 90% of which appear only once. Here the sequenced sample was peripheral blood, taken on day 0 of MenACWY control vaccination. The receptors were gathered from an adult in good health.

The chain couples TRBV27 to TRBJ1-3; TRBD1 might be the D (5 bases). The CDR3 totals 15 residues. Germline V CDR1 and CDR2: MNHEY, SMNVEV (reference sequence). V was cut by 6 bases and J by 4 bases, with 16 bases left in between. The chain's CDR3 is CASRPTGGGGNTIYF. CDR3 sequence (DNA): TGTGCCAGCAGACCGACCGGGGGAGGGGGAAACACCATATATTTT.

The gene calls are TRBV10-1 and TRBJ2-7, with TRBD1 matching over 8 bases. V was pared by 3 bases and J by 3 bases, with 7 bases of the junction left unmatched. Germline assignment: CDR1 WNHNN and CDR2 SYGVQD (reference sequence). This CDR3 comprises 15 residues. The CDR3, as DNA: TGCGCCAGCAGTGATGGACAGGGCCGCCTCTACGAGCAGTACTTC. It codes for CASSDGQGRLYEQYF.

This clone was counted only a few times. The chain joins TRBV20-1 to TRBJ2-2; TRBD2 is a possible D gene (6 bases). Per the germline V gene, CDR1 is DFQATT and CDR2 is SNEGSKA (reference sequence). Trimming cost V 3 bases and J 2 bases, with 10 bases left between them. This CDR3 spans 14 amino acids. The CDR3 sequence: CSASSEGNTGELFF. CDR3 nucleotides: TGCAGTGCTAGTTCGGAGGGTAACACCGGGGAGCTGTTTTTT.

The chain recombines TRBV30 with TRBJ2-7; 8 bases line up with TRBD1. V dropped 5 bases and J dropped 0; count of bases not matched to a gene: 3. This CDR3 spans 13 amino acids. Germline V CDR1 and CDR2: GTSNPN, SVGIG (reference sequence). The CDR3 DNA is TGTGCCTGGGACAGGGGTTACTCCTACGAGCAGTACTTC. This sequence encodes CAWDRGYSYEQYF.

This chain connects TRBV19 to TRBJ1-5; 7 bases fit TRBD1. V shed 4 bases, J shed 7 bases, and the junction held 7 bases outside the gene matches. This CDR3 spans 14 amino acids. Germline CDR1 LNHDA, CDR2 SQIVND (reference sequence). CDR3 sequence (DNA): TGTGCCAGTAGTAACCAGGGGGTTAAGCAGCCCCAGCATTTT. This sequence encodes CASSNQGVKQPQHF.

This sequence joins TRBV18 and TRBJ1-5; D might be TRBD1 (5 bases). The CDR3 covers 16 residues. CDR1 and CDR2 from the germline V gene are KGHSH and LQKENI. V was shortened by 2 bases and J by 2 bases, with 13 bases between the two germline ends. CDR3 sequence: CASSPEEGPGNQPQHF. The CDR3 DNA reads TGTGCCAGCTCACCAGAGGAGGGGCCAGGCAATCAGCCCCAGCATTTT.